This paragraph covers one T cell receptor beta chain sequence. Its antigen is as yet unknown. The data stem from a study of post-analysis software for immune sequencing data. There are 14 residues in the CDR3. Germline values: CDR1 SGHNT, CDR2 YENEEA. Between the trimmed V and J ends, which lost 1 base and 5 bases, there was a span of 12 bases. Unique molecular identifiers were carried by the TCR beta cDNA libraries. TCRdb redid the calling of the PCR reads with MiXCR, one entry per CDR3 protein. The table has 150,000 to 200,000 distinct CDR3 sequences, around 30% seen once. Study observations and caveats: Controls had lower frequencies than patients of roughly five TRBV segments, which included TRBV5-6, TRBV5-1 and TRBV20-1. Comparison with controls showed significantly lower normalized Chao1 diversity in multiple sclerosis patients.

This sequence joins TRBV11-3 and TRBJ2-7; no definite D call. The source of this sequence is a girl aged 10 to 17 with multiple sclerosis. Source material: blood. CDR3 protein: CASSLGGMTNEQYF. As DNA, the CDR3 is TGTGCCAGCAGCTTAGGAGGTATGACGAACGAGCAGTACTTC.